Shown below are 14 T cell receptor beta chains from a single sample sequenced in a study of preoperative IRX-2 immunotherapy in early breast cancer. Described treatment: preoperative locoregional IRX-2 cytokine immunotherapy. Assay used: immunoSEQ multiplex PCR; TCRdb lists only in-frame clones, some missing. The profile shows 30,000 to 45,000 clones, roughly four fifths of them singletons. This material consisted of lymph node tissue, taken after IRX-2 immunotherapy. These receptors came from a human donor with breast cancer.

CDR3 in amino acids: CASRRPHGAGELFF. CDR3 sequence (DNA): TGTGCCAGCAGACGGCCCCACGGCGCGGGGGAGCTGTTTTTT. V gene TRBV28 combines with J gene TRBJ2-2; D remains unclear. CDR1 and CDR2 from the germline V gene are MDHEN and SYDVKM. Trimming pared 6 bases from V and 8 bases from J, leaving 16 bases between. The CDR3 runs to 14 residues.

CDR3 in DNA: TGTGCCAGCGCCTCAACCGGGGACTCGAGCACAGATACGCAGTATTTT. Its translation is CASASTGDSSTDTQYF. The chain is built from TRBV6-8 and TRBJ2-3, with D possibly being TRBD2 (6 bases). Looked up from germline, CDR1 is MNHGY and CDR2 is SAAAGT. Deletions cut 8 bases from V and 0 bases from J, with 18 bases between. This CDR3 is built from 16 residues.

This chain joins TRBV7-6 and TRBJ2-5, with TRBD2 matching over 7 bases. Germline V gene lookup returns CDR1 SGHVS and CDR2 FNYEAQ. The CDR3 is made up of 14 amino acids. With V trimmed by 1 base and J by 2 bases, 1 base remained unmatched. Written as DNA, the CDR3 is TGTGCCAGCAGCTTAGGGGGACTACAAGAGACCCAGTACTTC. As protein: CASSLGGLQETQYF.

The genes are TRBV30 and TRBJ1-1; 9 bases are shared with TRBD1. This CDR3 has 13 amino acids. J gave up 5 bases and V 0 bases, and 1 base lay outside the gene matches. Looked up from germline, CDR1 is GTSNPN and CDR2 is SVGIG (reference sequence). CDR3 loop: CAWSVQGATEAFF. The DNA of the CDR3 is TGTGCCTGGAGTGTACAGGGGGCAACTGAAGCTTTCTTT.

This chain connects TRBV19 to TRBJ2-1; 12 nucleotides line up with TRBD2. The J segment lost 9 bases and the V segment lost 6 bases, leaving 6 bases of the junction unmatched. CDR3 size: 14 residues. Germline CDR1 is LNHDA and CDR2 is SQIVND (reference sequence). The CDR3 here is CASSPSGGEGEQFF. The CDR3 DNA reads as TGTGCCAGTAGCCCTAGCGGGGGGGAGGGTGAGCAGTTCTTC.

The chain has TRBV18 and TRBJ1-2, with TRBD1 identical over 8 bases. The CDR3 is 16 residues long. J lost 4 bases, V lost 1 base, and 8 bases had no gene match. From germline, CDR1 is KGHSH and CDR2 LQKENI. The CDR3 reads CASSPLSGQGAYGYTF. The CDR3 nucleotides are TGTGCCAGCTCACCACTTAGTGGACAGGGTGCCTATGGCTACACCTTC.

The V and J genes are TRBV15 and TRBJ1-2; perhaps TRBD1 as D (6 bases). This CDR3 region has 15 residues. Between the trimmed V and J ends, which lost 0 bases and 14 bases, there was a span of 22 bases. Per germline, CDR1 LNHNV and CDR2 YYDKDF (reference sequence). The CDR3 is CATSRDQGQTLRRTF. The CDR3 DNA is TGTGCCACCAGCAGAGATCAGGGGCAGACCTTGCGGAGGACCTTC. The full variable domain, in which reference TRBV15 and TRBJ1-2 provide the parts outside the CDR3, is DAMVIQNPRYQVTQFGKPVTLSCSQTLNHNVMYWYQQKSSQAPKLLFHYYDKDFNNEADTPDNFQSRRPNTSFCFLDIRSPGLGDTAMYLCATSRDQGQTLRRTFGSGTRLTVV.

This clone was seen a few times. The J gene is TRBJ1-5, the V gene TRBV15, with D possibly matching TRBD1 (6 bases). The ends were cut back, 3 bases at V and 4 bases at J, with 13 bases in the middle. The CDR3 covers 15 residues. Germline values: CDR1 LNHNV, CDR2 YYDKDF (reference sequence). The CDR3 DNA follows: TGTGCCACCAGCAGGGACAATCAGGGGAATCAGCCCCAGCATTTT. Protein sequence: CATSRDNQGNQPQHF.

The CDR3 bases are TGTGCCAGCTCACCACCGACGGGGGGACCCAACAATGAGCAGTTCTTC. This sequence encodes CASSPPTGGPNNEQFF. The V call is TRBV18, the J call TRBJ2-1; 7 bases agree with TRBD2. The V segment lost 0 bases and the J segment 5 bases; nucleotides outside the gene matches: 7. Germline V gene data show CDR1 as KGHSH and CDR2 as LQKENI. This CDR3 is 16 amino acids long.

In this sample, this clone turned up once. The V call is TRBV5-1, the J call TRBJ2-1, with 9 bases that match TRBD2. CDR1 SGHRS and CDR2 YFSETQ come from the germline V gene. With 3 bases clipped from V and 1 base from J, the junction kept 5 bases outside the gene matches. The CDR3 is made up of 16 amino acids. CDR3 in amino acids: CASSSTTSGSYNEQFF. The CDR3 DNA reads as TGCGCCAGCAGCTCAACGACTAGCGGATCCTACAATGAGCAGTTCTTC.

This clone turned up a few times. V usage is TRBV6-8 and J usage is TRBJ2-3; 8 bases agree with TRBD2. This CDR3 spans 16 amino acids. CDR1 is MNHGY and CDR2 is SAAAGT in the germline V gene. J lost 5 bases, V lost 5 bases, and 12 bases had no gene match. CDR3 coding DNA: TGTGCCAGCAGTGGTCCTTCGGGGGGGAGGGGAGATACGCAGTATTTT. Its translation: CASSGPSGGRGDTQYF.

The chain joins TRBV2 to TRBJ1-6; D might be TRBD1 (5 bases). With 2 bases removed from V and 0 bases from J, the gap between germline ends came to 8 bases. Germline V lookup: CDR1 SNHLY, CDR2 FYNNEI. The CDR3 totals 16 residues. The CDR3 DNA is TGTGCCAGCAGTGAATGGGGGAGCTCCTATAATTCACCCCTCCACTTT. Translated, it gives CASSEWGSSYNSPLHF.

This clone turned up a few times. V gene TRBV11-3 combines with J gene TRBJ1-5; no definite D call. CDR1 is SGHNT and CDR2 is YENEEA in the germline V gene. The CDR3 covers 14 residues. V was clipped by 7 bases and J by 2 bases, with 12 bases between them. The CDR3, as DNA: TGTGCCAGCACACAAGGCCAGGGCAATCAGCCCCAGCATTTT. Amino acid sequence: CASTQGQGNQPQHF.

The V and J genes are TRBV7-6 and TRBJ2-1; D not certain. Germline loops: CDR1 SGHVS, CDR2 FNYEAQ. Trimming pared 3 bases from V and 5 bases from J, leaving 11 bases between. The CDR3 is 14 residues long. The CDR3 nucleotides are TGTGCCAGCAGCTTGCCGAGACGGGACAATGAGCAGTTCTTC. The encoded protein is CASSLPRRDNEQFF.